What follows are 8 T cell receptor beta chains derived from one specimen sequenced in a study of shared clonotypes between healthy human individuals. Measured with immunoSEQ multiplex PCR; TCRdb has only the in-frame clones, and not every one. Of 800,000 to 1,200,000 clones in the sample, 78% were seen once. Sequencing was performed on memory CD4+ T cells from PBMCs. Subset: CD45RA-negative fraction. These receptors all stem from a man aged 18 to 30 in good health. Some clones in this sample may be carry-over from other donors' samples.

The CDR3 sequence: CASSVGTGRHYEQYF. In DNA form, the CDR3 reads TGTGCCAGCAGCGTAGGGACAGGTCGCCACTACGAGCAGTACTTC. The V call is TRBV9, the J call TRBJ2-7, with TRBD1 matching over 7 bases. The junction had 6 bases not matched to a gene; V was cut back by 0 bases and J by 3 bases. CDR3 size: 15 residues. The germline V gene has CDR1 SGDLS and CDR2 YYNGEE.

The chain employs TRBV28 and TRBJ1-3; maybe TRBD1 (6 bases). The length of the CDR3 is 17 residues. In germline, CDR1 is MDHEN, CDR2 SYDVKM. V lost 2 bases and J 4 bases, leaving 18 bases between the germline ends. Written as DNA, the CDR3 is TGTGCCAGCAGTTTACCTCCCCCACAGGGAAGAGGAAACACCATATATTTT. Its translation: CASSLPPPQGRGNTIYF.

Only a few counts were recorded for this clone. V and J are TRBV20-1 and TRBJ1-1, with D perhaps matching TRBD1 (5 bases). Trimming took off 1 base at V and 10 bases at J, with 10 bases between the two ends. CDR3 length equals 11 residues. Germline V lookup: CDR1 DFQATT, CDR2 SNEGSKA (reference sequence). DNA of the CDR3: TGCAGTGCTAGAGCCTTTGGGGGAGCTTTCTTT. It is translated as CSARAFGGAFF.

The chain has TRBV18 and TRBJ2-7, with 9 bases lining up with TRBD1. The CDR3 spans 13 residues. The germline V gene has CDR1 KGHSH and CDR2 LQKENI. V was pared by 6 bases and J by 7 bases, with 7 bases of the junction left unmatched. CDR3 nucleotide sequence: TGTGCCAGCTCGCAAACCGGGACAGGGGAGCAGTACTTC. Amino acids: CASSQTGTGEQYF.

The V call is TRBV7-8, the J call TRBJ2-7; D may be TRBD1 (6 bases). The CDR3 spans 13 residues. V dropped 4 bases and J dropped 6 bases, with 13 bases sitting between them. From germline, CDR1 is SGHVS and CDR2 FQNEAQ. The CDR3 reads CASSYRVSTEQYF. In nucleotides, the CDR3 is TGTGCCAGCAGCTACAGGGTGTCGACCGAGCAGTACTTC.

V gene TRBV10-3 combines with J gene TRBJ1-1; 9 positions match TRBD1. The CDR3 runs to 14 residues. Germline V gene sequence: CDR1 ENHRY, CDR2 SYGVKD. V was pared by 6 bases and J by 6 bases, with 8 bases of the junction left unmatched. The CDR3: CAISGNRGLSEAFF. The DNA of the CDR3 is TGTGCCATCAGCGGAAACAGGGGGCTGTCTGAAGCTTTCTTT.

Only one count was recorded for this clone. The chain is built from TRBV14 and TRBJ1-4; no firm D call. Germline lookup yields CDR1 SGHDN and CDR2 FVKESK. The CDR3 is made up of 15 amino acids. V was trimmed by 4 bases and J by 8 bases, leaving 17 bases between them. CDR3 protein: CASSPHSGLGEKLFF. The CDR3 nucleotides are TGTGCCAGCAGCCCCCACAGCGGTTTAGGGGAAAAACTGTTTTTT.

This clone was detected ten times or more. The chain links TRBV28 to TRBJ2-1; D remains unclear. The germline CDR1 and CDR2 sequences are MDHEN and SYDVKM. This CDR3 spans 15 amino acids. Trimming removed 3 bases at V and 7 bases at J, with 16 bases between. CDR3: CASSFTGALGNEQFF. DNA of the CDR3: TGTGCCAGCAGTTTCACCGGCGCCCTAGGGAATGAGCAGTTCTTC.